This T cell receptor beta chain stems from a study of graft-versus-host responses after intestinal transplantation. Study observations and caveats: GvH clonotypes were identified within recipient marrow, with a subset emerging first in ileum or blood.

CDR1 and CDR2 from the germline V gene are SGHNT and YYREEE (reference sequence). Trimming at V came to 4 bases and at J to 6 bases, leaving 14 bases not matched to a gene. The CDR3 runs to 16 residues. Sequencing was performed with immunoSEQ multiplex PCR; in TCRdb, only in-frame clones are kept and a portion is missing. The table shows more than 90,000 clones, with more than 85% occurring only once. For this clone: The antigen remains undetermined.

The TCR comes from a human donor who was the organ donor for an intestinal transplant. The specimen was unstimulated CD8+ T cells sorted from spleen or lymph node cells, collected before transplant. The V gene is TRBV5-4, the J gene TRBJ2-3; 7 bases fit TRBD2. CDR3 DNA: TGTGCCAGCAGCCCTTTTCGCGGGAGCTTGTTGGATACGCAGTATTTT. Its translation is CASSPFRGSLLDTQYF.